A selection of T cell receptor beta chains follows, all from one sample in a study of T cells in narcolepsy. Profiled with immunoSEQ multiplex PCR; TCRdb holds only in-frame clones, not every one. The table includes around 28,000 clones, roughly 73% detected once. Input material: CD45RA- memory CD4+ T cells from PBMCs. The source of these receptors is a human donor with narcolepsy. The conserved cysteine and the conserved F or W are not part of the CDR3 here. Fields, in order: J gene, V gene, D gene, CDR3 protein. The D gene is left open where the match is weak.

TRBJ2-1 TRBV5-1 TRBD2 ASSFGTSGNEQF
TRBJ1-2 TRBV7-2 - ASSPRWSYGYT
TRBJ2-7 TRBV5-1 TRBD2 ASSSLAGGSYEQY
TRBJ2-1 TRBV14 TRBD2 ASSQGLAGVQEQF
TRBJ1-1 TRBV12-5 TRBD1 ASGDPGTGLNTEAF
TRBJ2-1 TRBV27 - ASSRRAGAHTYEYNEQF
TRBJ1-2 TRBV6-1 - ASSLTDNYGYT
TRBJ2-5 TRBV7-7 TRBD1 ASSPGGPTGGGETQY
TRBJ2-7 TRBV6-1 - ASSPSRVEQY
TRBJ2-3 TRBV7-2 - ASSIYWGDTQY
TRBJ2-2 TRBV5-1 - ASSLVAAAGTGELF
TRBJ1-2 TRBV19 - ASSILGRDGYT
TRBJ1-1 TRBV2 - ASSPGTPNTEAF
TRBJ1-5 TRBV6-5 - ASSALFNQPQH
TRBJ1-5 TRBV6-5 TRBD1 ASSSLTTGAGQPQH
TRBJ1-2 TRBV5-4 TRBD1 ASTLRTGFLHGYT
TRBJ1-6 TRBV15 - ATSASRSYNSPLH
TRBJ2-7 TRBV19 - ASSIGGRAMSYEQY
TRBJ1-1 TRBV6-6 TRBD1 ASSYSGQVVEAF
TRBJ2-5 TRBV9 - ASSFTQGEEETQY
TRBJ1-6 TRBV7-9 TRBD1 ASSLGGTDSPLH
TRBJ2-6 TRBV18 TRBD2 ASSPQAGGTGANVLT
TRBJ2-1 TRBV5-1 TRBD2 ASSSLAGGKNEQF
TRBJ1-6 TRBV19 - ASSEGAYNSPLH
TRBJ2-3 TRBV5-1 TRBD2 ASSRLAGGETDTQY
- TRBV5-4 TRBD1 ASSLLSGGLNEQY
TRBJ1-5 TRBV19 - ASSIDWQPQH
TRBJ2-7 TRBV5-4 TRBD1 ASSQVWDSSYEQY
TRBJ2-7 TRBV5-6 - ASSLVGQGYEQY
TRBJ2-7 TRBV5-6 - ASSLPAVADEQY
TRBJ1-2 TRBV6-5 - ASSYLAGEGYGYT
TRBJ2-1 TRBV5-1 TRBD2 ASSLAGTSSYNEQF
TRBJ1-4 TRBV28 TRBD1 ASSTIGTGLTNEKLF
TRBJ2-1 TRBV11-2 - ASSYITAVLSNNEQF
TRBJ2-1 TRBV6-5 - ASSNGRANEQF